Following are 30 T cell receptor beta chains from one sample sequenced in a study of T cells after yellow fever vaccination. Via MiXCR, TCRdb re-called the 5' RACE reads, giving one row per CDR3 protein. Here the sample spans about 630,000 distinct CDR3 sequences, 9% to 15% being singletons. Sequences were derived from PBMCs, sampled on the day of the yellow fever booster vaccination. These receptors all stem from a man aged 25 to 45 who received the YFV17D yellow fever vaccine.

The V and J genes are TRBV18 and TRBJ2-2, with 8 bases lining up with TRBD1. This CDR3 comprises 15 residues. Germline lookup yields CDR1 KGHSH and CDR2 LQKENI. The V segment lost 6 bases and the J segment 1 base; nucleotides outside the gene matches: 4. Here the CDR3 DNA reads TGTGCCAGCTCCCGAGGGACAGGGAACACCGGGGAGCTGTTTTTT. As protein: CASSRGTGNTGELFF.

This clonotype was counted only a few times. The gene calls are TRBV5-4 and TRBJ2-5; 10 bases fit TRBD2. Germline trimming cut 1 base from V and 2 bases from J; bases unmatched to any gene: 5. The CDR3 is 16 residues long. The germline V gene encodes CDR1 SGHNT and CDR2 YYREEE (reference sequence). The CDR3 bases are TGTGCCAGCAGCTTGATGCCTAGCGGGGGACAAGAGACCCAGTACTTC. Its protein is CASSLMPSGGQETQYF.

This chain links TRBV10-3 with TRBJ1-1; no firm D call. V lost 8 bases and J lost 2, with 9 bases in between. Germline CDR1 ENHRY, CDR2 SYGVKD. This CDR3 has 12 amino acids. The CDR3 sequence: CAIQTANTEAFF. CDR3 coding DNA: TGTGCCATCCAGACCGCTAACACTGAAGCTTTCTTT.

In its sample, this clonotype was seen a few times. The chain couples TRBV14 to TRBJ1-2; D possibly corresponds to TRBD1 (6 bases). CDR3 length: 14 amino acids. V shed 4 bases and J shed 6 bases, with 15 bases lying between them. The germline V gene encodes CDR1 SGHDN and CDR2 FVKESK. The CDR3 DNA is TGTGCCAGCAGCCCGCTGGGGGCTCGGAATGGCTACACCTTC. Protein sequence: CASSPLGARNGYTF.

V is TRBV7-9 and J is TRBJ2-7, with D possibly TRBD1 on 7 matching bases. The germline V gene has CDR1 SEHNR and CDR2 FQNEAQ (reference sequence). Deletions cut 7 bases from V and 5 bases from J, with 18 bases between. The CDR3 loop spans 14 amino acids. The CDR3 nucleotides are TGTGCCAGCACCCCACAGGGGACTGGGGACGAGCAGTACTTC. Protein: CASTPQGTGDEQYF.

This clonotype turned up a few times. The chain has TRBV7-9 and TRBJ2-1; possible D gene TRBD1, 5 bases. This CDR3 is built from 13 residues. Germline V lookup: CDR1 SEHNR, CDR2 FQNEAQ (reference sequence). The V end lost 3 bases, the J end lost 5 bases, and 8 bases lay between the germline ends. As DNA, the CDR3 is TGTGCCAGCAGCTTCATAGGGGACAATGAGCAGTTCTTC. Its translation is CASSFIGDNEQFF.

This rearrangement joins TRBV5-1 to TRBJ1-2, with 9 bases lining up with TRBD1. The germline CDR1 and CDR2 sequences are SGHRS and YFSETQ. The V gene end was trimmed by 0 bases and the J gene end by 3 bases; junction bases not matched to a gene: 6. The CDR3 spans 16 residues. The chain's CDR3 is CASSLASGTGYYGYTF. The CDR3 coding sequence is TGCGCCAGCAGCTTGGCCTCCGGGACAGGGTACTATGGCTACACCTTC.

This clonotype occurred a few times. CDR3 nucleotide sequence: TGTGCCAGCAGTCCGTGGACAGGGGAGGGCAATGAGCAGTTCTTC. The encoded protein is CASSPWTGEGNEQFF. This chain connects TRBV27 to TRBJ2-1; 9 bases fit TRBD1. Germline V gene data show CDR1 as MNHEY and CDR2 as SMNVEV (reference sequence). The length of the CDR3 is 15 residues. J was trimmed by 6 bases and V by 5 bases; bases with no gene match: 8.

The rearrangement joins TRBV7-8 to TRBJ1-2; D possibly corresponds to TRBD1 (5 bases). Per germline, CDR1 SGHVS and CDR2 FQNEAQ. Deletions cut 5 bases from V and 4 bases from J, with 17 bases between. CDR3 length: 15 amino acids. The CDR3 spells CASSPRDSVLYGYTF. CDR3 in DNA: TGTGCCAGCAGCCCCAGGGACTCAGTTCTCTATGGCTACACCTTC.

The rearrangement links TRBV30 to TRBJ2-1, with 11 bases aligning to TRBD2. There are 16 residues in the CDR3. V dropped 1 base and J dropped 4; count of bases not matched to a gene: 6. Per germline, CDR1 GTSNPN and CDR2 SVGIG (reference sequence). This CDR3 reads CAWSALLAGAYNEQFF. CDR3 DNA: TGTGCCTGGAGTGCCCTACTAGCGGGAGCATACAATGAGCAGTTCTTC.

CDR3 bases: TGCAGTGCCGCCAAGCCGGGAAGTGGGGGTGAGCAGTTCTTC. Protein: CSAAKPGSGGEQFF. The chain uses TRBV20-1 and TRBJ2-1; D may match TRBD1 or TRBD2 (5 bases each). Germline V gene sequence: CDR1 DFQATT, CDR2 SNEGSKA (reference sequence). The CDR3 contains 14 residues. The V gene lost 6 bases and the J gene lost 9 bases, with 21 bases spanning the gap.

This clonotype has just a few counts. The J gene is TRBJ2-7, the V gene TRBV12-3 or TRBV12-4; D tentatively reads TRBD1 or TRBD2 (5 bases each). This CDR3 contains 15 residues. Trimming removed 6 bases from V and 7 bases from J, with 22 bases in between. CDR3 sequence: CASSPLSGASGEQYF. As DNA, the CDR3 is TGTGCCAGCAGCCCACTCTCCGGGGCATCGGGGGAGCAGTACTTC.

V and J are TRBV7-8 and TRBJ1-2, with no clear D. The ends were cut back, 1 base at V and 9 bases at J, with 18 bases in the middle. Germline V gene data show CDR1 as SGHVS and CDR2 as FQNEAQ. The CDR3 length is 15 residues. The CDR3 DNA reads as TGTGCCAGCAGCTTAGAAGACATGAACTCTGTCAGCTACACCTTC. Its translation: CASSLEDMNSVSYTF.

This clonotype was observed a handful of times. The rearrangement links TRBV20-1 to TRBJ2-2, with TRBD1 identical over 7 bases. CDR3 size: 15 residues. Germline V gives CDR1 DFQATT, CDR2 SNEGSKA (reference sequence). With V trimmed by 3 bases and J by 0 bases, 4 bases remained unmatched. DNA for the CDR3: TGCAGTGCTAGTCCCGGGACAGCGAACACCGGGGAGCTGTTTTTT. It is translated as CSASPGTANTGELFF.

This clonotype has more than one count but fewer than ten. The CDR3 coding sequence is TGTGCCAGCAGTTTATCTTTGGCTAGCGTCCACAATGAGCAGTTCTTC. Translation: CASSLSLASVHNEQFF. This chain links TRBV28 with TRBJ2-1; maybe TRBD2 (6 bases). The germline V gene has CDR1 MDHEN and CDR2 SYDVKM. V lost 1 base and J 5 bases, leaving 15 bases between the germline ends. There are 16 residues in the CDR3.

This chain links TRBV11-2 with TRBJ2-3; unclear D gene. The CDR3 loop spans 14 amino acids. The germline V gene has CDR1 SGHAT and CDR2 FQNNGV. The V end lost 2 bases, the J end lost 0 bases, and 6 bases lay between the germline ends. This CDR3 reads CASSLFVSTDTQYF. DNA for the CDR3: TGTGCCAGCAGCTTATTCGTTAGCACAGATACGCAGTATTTT.

The chain is built from TRBV12-3 or TRBV12-4 and TRBJ2-5, with D tentatively TRBD1 or TRBD2 (5 bases each). Trimming removed 5 bases at V and 5 bases at J, with 21 bases between. The CDR3 has 16 amino acids. CDR3 residues: CASSLGQGRVWETQYF. DNA for the CDR3: TGTGCCAGCAGTCTTGGTCAGGGACGTGTTTGGGAGACCCAGTACTTC.

As to this clonotype: Mismatch with germline at one junction end may stem from a read error. This chain links TRBV20-1 with TRBJ2-1; TRBD2 might be the D (5 bases). CDR3 size: 14 residues. Germline lookup yields CDR1 DFQATT and CDR2 SNEGSKA (reference sequence). CDR3: CSTRDPRSDNEQFF. For the CDR3, the DNA is TGCAGTACTAGAGATCCACGTTCGGACAATGAGCAGTTCTTC.

This clonotype was seen at least ten times. The chain uses TRBV3-1 and TRBJ2-7, with TRBD1 matching 7 bases. The CDR3 length is 14 residues. Unmatched junction bases numbered 4, after V lost 4 bases and J lost 1 base. Germline CDR1 and CDR2: LGHDT and YNNKEL (reference sequence). CDR3 loop: CASSRLGQSYEQYF. The CDR3 DNA reads TGTGCCAGCAGCCGTTTGGGACAGTCCTACGAGCAGTACTTC.

This chain connects TRBV6-2 or TRBV6-3 to TRBJ2-6; 7 bases align to TRBD1. The CDR3 is 17 amino acids. The germline V gene has CDR1 MNHEY and CDR2 SVGEGT. V dropped 8 bases and J dropped 3; count of bases not matched to a gene: 13. Here the CDR3 DNA reads TGTGCCAGCCGACAGGGTGCCAACCTTCTTGGGGCCAACGTCCTGACTTTC. Translated: CASRQGANLLGANVLTF.

This rearrangement joins TRBV20-1 to TRBJ2-7; TRBD2 is a possible D gene (5 bases). Trimming pared 7 bases from V and 6 bases from J, leaving 19 bases between. The germline V gene has CDR1 DFQATT and CDR2 SNEGSKA (reference sequence). This CDR3 contains 13 residues. This CDR3 is CSVQPGIWAEQYF. The CDR3, as DNA: TGCAGTGTCCAACCCGGGATTTGGGCCGAGCAGTACTTC.

This clonotype was observed at least ten times. The chain links TRBV28 to TRBJ1-5; D possibly corresponds to TRBD1 (6 bases). The CDR3 loop spans 14 amino acids. The V end lost 2 bases, the J end lost 4 bases, and 9 bases lay between the germline ends. Germline lookup yields CDR1 MDHEN and CDR2 SYDVKM. In DNA, the CDR3 is TGTGCCAGCAGTTTAGGGACACCAAATCAGCCCCAGCATTTT. Translated: CASSLGTPNQPQHF. The full variable domain, with the rest looked up from reference TRBV28 and TRBJ1-5, is DVKVTQSSRYLVKRTGEKVFLECVQDMDHENMFWYRQDPGLGLRLIYFSYDVKMKEKGDIPEGYSVSREKKERFSLILESASTNQTSMYLCASSLGTPNQPQHFGDGTRLSIL.

The chain couples TRBV18 to TRBJ2-1; 7 bases line up with TRBD2. The CDR3 is 15 amino acids. Germline V gene sequence: CDR1 KGHSH, CDR2 LQKENI. J lost 7 bases, V lost 8 bases, and 14 bases had no gene match. The CDR3 coding sequence is TGTGCCAGCAGCGCCCTAGCGGAGGACCGGAATGAGCAGTTCTTC. It yields the protein CASSALAEDRNEQFF.

The chain carries TRBV14 and TRBJ2-1; D possibly corresponds to TRBD2 (5 bases). V lost 2 bases and J lost 10, with 18 bases in between. Germline loops: CDR1 SGHDN, CDR2 FVKESK. The CDR3 contains 15 residues. CDR3 DNA sequence: TGTGCCAGCAGCCAACGGTCTCTCCTGGGAGAAGAGCAGTTCTTC. Its protein is CASSQRSLLGEEQFF.

This clonotype came up once. The chain couples TRBV7-2 to TRBJ2-2, with 11 positions matching TRBD2. Germline CDR1 SGHTA, CDR2 FQGNSA. J lost 7 bases, V lost 7 bases, and 14 bases had no gene match. This CDR3 spans 17 amino acids. The CDR3 is CASTSRSLAGGGGELFF. The CDR3 DNA reads as TGTGCCAGCACGTCTCGGTCTCTAGCGGGGGGCGGCGGGGAGCTGTTTTTT.

This clonotype was seen more than once but under ten times. The rearrangement uses TRBV29-1 and TRBJ2-1; TRBD2 matches 9 bases. The V gene end was trimmed by 5 bases and the J gene end by 3 bases; junction bases not matched to a gene: 2. The CDR3 consists of 13 residues. CDR1 and CDR2 (germline): SQVTM, ANQGSEA. The CDR3 coding sequence is TGCAGCGTTACACTAGCGGGCTACAATGAGCAGTTCTTC. Translated: CSVTLAGYNEQFF.

A few counts support this clonotype. The rearrangement links TRBV10-3 to TRBJ2-5; D might be TRBD2 (5 bases). With 7 bases removed from V and 3 bases from J, the gap between germline ends came to 15 bases. The germline gives CDR1 ENHRY, CDR2 SYGVKD. There are 14 residues in the CDR3. DNA of the CDR3: TGTGCCATCAAACCCGCGTGGGGAGAAGAGACCCAGTACTTC. It encodes CAIKPAWGEETQYF.

This clonotype has a handful of counts. The V and J genes are TRBV3-1 and TRBJ2-7, with D possibly matching TRBD2 (5 bases). From germline, CDR1 is LGHDT and CDR2 YNNKEL (reference sequence). Trimming left V 5 bases short and J 6 bases short, with 11 bases between. The length of the CDR3 is 12 residues. CDR3 nucleotides: TGTGCCAGCAGCTCTCTAGAGGGCGAGCAGTACTTC. This sequence encodes CASSSLEGEQYF.

The CDR3 region is CASSQDFTYGISYNEQFF. The CDR3 region has the DNA TGTGCCAGCAGCCAAGATTTTACATACGGTATCTCCTACAATGAGCAGTTCTTC. The chain uses TRBV14 and TRBJ2-1; D gene unclear. The CDR3 loop spans 18 amino acids. Trimming removed 0 bases from V and 0 bases from J, with 15 bases in between. CDR1 and CDR2 from the germline V gene are SGHDN and FVKESK.

This clonotype was seen repeatedly, ten times or more. This chain uses TRBV11-2 with TRBJ2-7; D remains unclear. V lost 1 base and J lost 2, with 6 bases in between. The CDR3 length is 13 residues. CDR1 is SGHAT, CDR2 FQNNGV, per germline. This chain's CDR3 is CASSLVRTYEQYF. In DNA, the CDR3 is TGTGCCAGCAGCTTAGTCAGGACCTACGAGCAGTACTTC. The full variable domain, rest sourced from reference TRBV11-2 and TRBJ2-7, is EAGVAQSPRYKIIEKRQSVAFWCNPISGHATLYWYQQILGQGPKLLIQFQNNGVVDDSQLPKDRFSAERLKGVDSTLKIQPAKLEDSAVYLCASSLVRTYEQYFGPGTRLTVT.